These 4 T cell receptor beta chains share one sample of origin, sequenced in a study of blood T cell repertoires in COVID-19. Sequencing used immunoSEQ multiplex PCR; TCRdb keeps in-frame clones, though not all of them. Of 250,000 or so clones in the sample, 75% to 95% were seen once. Sequencing was performed on PBMCs or T cells enriched from blood (not recorded which). All receptors come from a man aged 35 to 55 who had been exposed to COVID-19.

This clone has a single count. V and J are TRBV18 and TRBJ1-5; D not certain. V was shortened by 1 base and J by 6 bases, with 16 bases between the two germline ends. The CDR3 spans 16 residues. Looked up from germline, CDR1 is KGHSH and CDR2 is LQKENI. The CDR3 loop reads CASSPLKATTGQPQHF. The CDR3 DNA reads as TGTGCCAGCTCACCACTAAAGGCCACTACGGGTCAGCCCCAGCATTTT. Full variable domain (outside the CDR3, taken from reference TRBV18 and TRBJ1-5): NAGVMQNPRHLVRRRGQEARLRCSPMKGHSHVYWYRQLPEEGLKFMVYLQKENIIDESGMPKERFSAEFPKEGPSILRIQQVVRGDSAAYFCASSPLKATTGQPQHFGDGTRLSIL.

The V call is TRBV12-3 or TRBV12-4, the J call TRBJ2-1, with D perhaps matching TRBD1 (5 bases). The CDR3 spans 11 residues. V was clipped by 0 bases and J by 12 bases, with 6 bases between them. DNA for the CDR3: TGTGCCAGCAGTTTAGCGGGGCGGCAGTTCTTC. Protein: CASSLAGRQFF.

The chain links TRBV7-9 to TRBJ2-2, with 8 bases matching TRBD1. Germline CDR1 SEHNR, CDR2 FQNEAQ (reference sequence). The CDR3 consists of 16 residues. The V segment lost 8 bases and the J segment 6 bases; nucleotides outside the gene matches: 14. The CDR3 nucleotides are TGTGCCAGCTCACGACCGGGACAGGATTTGGCCGGGGAGCTGTTTTTT. This sequence encodes CASSRPGQDLAGELFF. The whole variable domain, remainder taken from reference TRBV7-9 and TRBJ2-2, is DTGVSQNPRHKITKRGQNVTFRCDPISEHNRLYWYRQTLGQGPEFLTYFQNEAQLEKSRLLSDRFSAERPKGSFSTLEIQRTEQGDSAMYLCASSRPGQDLAGELFFGEGSRLTVL.

V gene TRBV5-4 combines with J gene TRBJ1-1; D is perhaps TRBD1 (6 bases). V shed 5 bases and J shed 3 bases, with 17 bases lying between them. The CDR3 is 15 residues long. CDR1 and CDR2 from the germline V gene are SGHNT and YYREEE (reference sequence). The CDR3 DNA sequence: TGTGCCAGCAGTTATCCAGGGGCCGCGGACACTGAAGCTTTCTTT. Its translation is CASSYPGAADTEAFF.